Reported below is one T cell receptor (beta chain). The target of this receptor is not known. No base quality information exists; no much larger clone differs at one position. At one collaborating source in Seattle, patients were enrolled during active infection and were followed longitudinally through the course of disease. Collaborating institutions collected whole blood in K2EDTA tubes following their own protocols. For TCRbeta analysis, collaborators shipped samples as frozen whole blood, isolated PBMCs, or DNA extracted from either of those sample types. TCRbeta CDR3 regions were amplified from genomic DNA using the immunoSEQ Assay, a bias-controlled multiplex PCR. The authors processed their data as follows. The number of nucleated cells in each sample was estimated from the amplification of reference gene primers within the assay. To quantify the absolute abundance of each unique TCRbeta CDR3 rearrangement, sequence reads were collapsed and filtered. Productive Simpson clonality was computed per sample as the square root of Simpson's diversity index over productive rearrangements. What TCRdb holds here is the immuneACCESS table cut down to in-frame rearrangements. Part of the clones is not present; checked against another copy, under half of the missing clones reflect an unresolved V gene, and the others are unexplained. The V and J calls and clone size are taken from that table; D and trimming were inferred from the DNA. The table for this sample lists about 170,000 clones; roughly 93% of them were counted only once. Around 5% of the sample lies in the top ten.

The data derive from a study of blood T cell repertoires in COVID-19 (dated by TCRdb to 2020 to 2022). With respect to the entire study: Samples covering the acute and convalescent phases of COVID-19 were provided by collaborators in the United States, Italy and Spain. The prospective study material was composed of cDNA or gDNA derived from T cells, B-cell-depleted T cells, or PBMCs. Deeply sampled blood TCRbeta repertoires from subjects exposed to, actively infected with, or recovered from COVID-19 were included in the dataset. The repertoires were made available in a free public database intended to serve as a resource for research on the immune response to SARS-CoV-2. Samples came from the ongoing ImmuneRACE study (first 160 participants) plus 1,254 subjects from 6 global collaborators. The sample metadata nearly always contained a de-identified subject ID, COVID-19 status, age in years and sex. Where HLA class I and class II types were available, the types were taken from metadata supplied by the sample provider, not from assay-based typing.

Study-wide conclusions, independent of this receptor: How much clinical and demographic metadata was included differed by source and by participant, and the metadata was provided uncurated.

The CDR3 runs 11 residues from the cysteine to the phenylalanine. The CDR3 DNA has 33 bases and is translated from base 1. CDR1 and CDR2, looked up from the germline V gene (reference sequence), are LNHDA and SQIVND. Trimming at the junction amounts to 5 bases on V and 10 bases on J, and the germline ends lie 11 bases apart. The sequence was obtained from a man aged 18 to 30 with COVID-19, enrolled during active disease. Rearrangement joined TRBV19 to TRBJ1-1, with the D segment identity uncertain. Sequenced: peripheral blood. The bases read TGTGCCAGTAGTCAGGCCGGAGGAGCTTTCTTT. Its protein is CASSQAGGAFF.